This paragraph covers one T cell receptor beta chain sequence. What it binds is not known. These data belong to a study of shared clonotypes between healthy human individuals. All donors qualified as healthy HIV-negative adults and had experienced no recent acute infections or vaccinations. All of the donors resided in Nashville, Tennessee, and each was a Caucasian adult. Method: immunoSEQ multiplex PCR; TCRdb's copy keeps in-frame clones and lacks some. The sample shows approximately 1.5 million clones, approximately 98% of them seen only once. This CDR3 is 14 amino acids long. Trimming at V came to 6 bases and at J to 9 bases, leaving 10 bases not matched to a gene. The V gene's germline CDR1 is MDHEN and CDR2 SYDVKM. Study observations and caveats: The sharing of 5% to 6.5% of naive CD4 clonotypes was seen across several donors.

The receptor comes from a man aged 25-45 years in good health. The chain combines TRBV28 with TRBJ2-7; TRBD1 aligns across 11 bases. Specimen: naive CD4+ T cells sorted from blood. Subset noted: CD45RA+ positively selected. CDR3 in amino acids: CASSHWDRGSGQYF. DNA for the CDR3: TGTGCCAGCAGCCATTGGGACAGGGGGAGCGGGCAGTACTTC.